This T cell receptor (beta chain) was sequenced in a study of neurological immune-mediated disorders. Whole-study results and caveats: None of the CDR3 amino acid sequences of expanded clones recurred across subjects, suggesting private repertoires in all groups.

Each TCR transcript was tagged with a 10-nucleotide random UMI during 5'RACE. Every sequencing run generated over 180 million TCR-beta sequences from 15-18 subjects. MiXCR, applied by TCRdb to the 5' RACE reads, yields one record per CDR3 protein. The sample includes tens of thousands of distinct CDR3 sequences, more than 9% of them seen just once. Sorted libraries drew on approximately 1 million CD4+ or CD8+ T cells. The V and J ends lost 6 bases and 0 bases respectively, with 6 bases between them. Per the germline V gene, CDR1 is DFQATT and CDR2 is SNEGSKA (reference sequence). CDR3 length: 13 residues. This clonotype was counted many times. What it binds is unknown.

This receptor was obtained from a woman aged 25 to 39 with HTLV-1-associated myelopathy (HAM/TSP). Material: CD4+ T cells from blood. The genes are TRBV20-1 and TRBJ2-6; D remains ambiguous. This chain's CDR3 is CSAPVSGANVLTF. The CDR3 DNA is TGCAGTGCCCCGGTCTCTGGGGCCAACGTCCTGACTTTC.